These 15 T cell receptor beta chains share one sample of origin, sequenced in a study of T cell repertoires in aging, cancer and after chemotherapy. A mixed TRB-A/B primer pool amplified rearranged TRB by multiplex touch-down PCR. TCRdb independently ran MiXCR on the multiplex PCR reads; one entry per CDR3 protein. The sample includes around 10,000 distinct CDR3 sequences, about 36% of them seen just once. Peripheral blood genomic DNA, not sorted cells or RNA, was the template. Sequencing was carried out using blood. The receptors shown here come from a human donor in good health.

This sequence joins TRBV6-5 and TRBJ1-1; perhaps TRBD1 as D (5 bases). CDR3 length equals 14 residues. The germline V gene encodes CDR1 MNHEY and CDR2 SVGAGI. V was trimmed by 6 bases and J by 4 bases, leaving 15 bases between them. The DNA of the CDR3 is TGTGCCAGCAGCTCCGAGGGACGGCGCACTGAAGCTTTCTTT. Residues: CASSSEGRRTEAFF.

The CDR3 region has the DNA TGTGCCAGCTCTTTACCCGTCGCGGGAGGCAATCAGCCCCAGCATTTT. Translating gives CASSLPVAGGNQPQHF. This chain connects TRBV27 to TRBJ1-5, with D uncertain. This CDR3 region has 16 residues. CDR1 and CDR2 (germline): MNHEY, SMNVEV (reference sequence). Trimming shortened V by 8 bases and J by 2 bases, and 19 bases separated the two germline ends.

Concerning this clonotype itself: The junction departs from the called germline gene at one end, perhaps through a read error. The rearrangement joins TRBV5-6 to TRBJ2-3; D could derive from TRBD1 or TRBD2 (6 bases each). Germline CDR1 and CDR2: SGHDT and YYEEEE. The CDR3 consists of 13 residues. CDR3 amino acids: CASSAGNRAAQYF. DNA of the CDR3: TGCGCCAGCAGCGCGGGGAACAGGGCTGCGCAGTATTTT.

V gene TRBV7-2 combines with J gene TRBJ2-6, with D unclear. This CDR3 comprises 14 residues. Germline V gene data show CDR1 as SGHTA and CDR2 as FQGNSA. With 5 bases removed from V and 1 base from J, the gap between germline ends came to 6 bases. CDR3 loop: CASSVISGANVLTF. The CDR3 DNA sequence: TGTGCCAGCAGCGTGATTTCTGGGGCCAACGTCCTGACTTTC. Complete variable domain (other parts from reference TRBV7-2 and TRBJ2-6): GAGVSQSPSNKVTEKGKDVELRCDPISGHTALYWYRQSLGQGLEFLIYFQGNSAPDKSGLPSDRFSAERTGGSVSTLTIQRTQQEDSAVYLCASSVISGANVLTFGAGSRLTVL.

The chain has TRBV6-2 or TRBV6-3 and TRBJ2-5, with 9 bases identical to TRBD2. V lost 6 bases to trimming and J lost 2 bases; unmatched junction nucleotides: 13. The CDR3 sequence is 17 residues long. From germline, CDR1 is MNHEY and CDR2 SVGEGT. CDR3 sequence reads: CASRRPAGTSFQETQYF. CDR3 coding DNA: TGTGCCAGCAGGCGCCCCGCCGGGACTAGCTTTCAAGAGACCCAGTACTTC.

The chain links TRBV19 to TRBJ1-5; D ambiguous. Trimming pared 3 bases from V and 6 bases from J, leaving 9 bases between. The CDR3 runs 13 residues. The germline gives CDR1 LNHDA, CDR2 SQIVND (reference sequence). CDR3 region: CASSIPPGQPQHF. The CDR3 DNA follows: TGTGCCAGTAGTATCCCTCCCGGTCAGCCCCAGCATTTT.

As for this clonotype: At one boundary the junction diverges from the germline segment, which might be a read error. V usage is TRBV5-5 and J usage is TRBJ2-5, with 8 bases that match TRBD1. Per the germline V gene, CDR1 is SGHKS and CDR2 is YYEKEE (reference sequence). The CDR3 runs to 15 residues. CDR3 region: CASSLDPDRVPQSYF. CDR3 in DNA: TGCGCCAGCAGCTTGGACCCGGACAGGGTCCCTCAGTCCTACTTC.

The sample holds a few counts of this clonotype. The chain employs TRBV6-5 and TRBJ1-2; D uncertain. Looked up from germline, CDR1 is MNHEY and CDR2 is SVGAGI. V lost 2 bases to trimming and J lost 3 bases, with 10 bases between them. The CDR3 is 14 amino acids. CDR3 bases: TGTGCCAGCAGTTACCGAGGGAGTTACTATGGCTACACCTTC. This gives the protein CASSYRGSYYGYTF.

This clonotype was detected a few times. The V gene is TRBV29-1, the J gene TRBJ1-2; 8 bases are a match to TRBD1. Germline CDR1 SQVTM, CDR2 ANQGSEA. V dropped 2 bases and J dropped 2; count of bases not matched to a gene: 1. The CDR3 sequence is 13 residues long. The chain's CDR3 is CSVETGGNYGYTF. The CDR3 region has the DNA TGCAGCGTTGAAACAGGGGGGAACTATGGCTACACCTTC.

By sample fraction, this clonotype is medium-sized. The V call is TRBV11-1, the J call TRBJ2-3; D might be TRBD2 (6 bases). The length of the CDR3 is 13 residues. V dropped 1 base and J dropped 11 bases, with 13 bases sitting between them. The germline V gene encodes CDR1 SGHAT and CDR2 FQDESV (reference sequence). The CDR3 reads CASSLGTGLLQYF. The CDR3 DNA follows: TGTGCCAGCAGCTTAGGGACGGGACTCTTGCAGTATTTT.

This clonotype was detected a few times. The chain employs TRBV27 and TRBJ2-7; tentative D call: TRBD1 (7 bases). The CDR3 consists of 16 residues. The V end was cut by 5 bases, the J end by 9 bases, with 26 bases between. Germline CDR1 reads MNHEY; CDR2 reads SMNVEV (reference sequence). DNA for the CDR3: TGTGCCAGCAGTCTGAGTCCCGGGGCAGGGGGAGCGGGGCAGTACTTC. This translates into CASSLSPGAGGAGQYF.

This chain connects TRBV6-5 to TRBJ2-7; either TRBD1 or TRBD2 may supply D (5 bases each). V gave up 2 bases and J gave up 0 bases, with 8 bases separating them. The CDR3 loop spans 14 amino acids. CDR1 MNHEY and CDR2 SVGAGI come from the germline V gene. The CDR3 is CASSYRDDSYEQYF. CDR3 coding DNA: TGTGCCAGCAGTTACCGGGACGACTCCTACGAGCAGTACTTC.

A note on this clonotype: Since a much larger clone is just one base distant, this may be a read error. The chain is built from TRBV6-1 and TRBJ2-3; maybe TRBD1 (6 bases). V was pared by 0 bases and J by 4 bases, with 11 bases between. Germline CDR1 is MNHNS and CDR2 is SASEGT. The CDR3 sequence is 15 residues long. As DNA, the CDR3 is TGTGCCAGCAGTGAAGCGCTTAAGGGGGCAGATACGCAGTATTTT. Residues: CASSEALKGADTQYF.

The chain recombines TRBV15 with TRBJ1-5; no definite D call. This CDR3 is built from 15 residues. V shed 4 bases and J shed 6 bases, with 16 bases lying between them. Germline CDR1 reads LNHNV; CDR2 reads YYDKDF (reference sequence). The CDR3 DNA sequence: TGTGCCACCAGCAACCCGAGGGTAGCGGGTCAGCCCCAGCATTTT. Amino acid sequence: CATSNPRVAGQPQHF.

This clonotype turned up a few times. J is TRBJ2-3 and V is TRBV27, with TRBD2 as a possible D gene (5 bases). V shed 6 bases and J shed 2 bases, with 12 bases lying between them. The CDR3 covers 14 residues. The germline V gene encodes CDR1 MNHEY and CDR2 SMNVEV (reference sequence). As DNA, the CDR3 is TGTGCCAGCAGCCTAGATCGGGACACAGATACGCAGTATTTT. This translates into CASSLDRDTDTQYF.